The 24 T cell receptor beta chains below were found in one sample sequenced in a study of T cell changes during pregnancy in multiple sclerosis. Libraries were prepared by immunoSEQ multiplex PCR; TCRdb keeps only in-frame clonotypes and omits some of them. This table holds tens of thousands of clones, about 91% found once. Here the sequenced sample was CD4+ T cells from peripheral blood mononuclear cells, taken before pregnancy. Every receptor here comes from a female donor with multiple sclerosis, enrolled in a pregnancy study.

This chain links TRBV7-8 with TRBJ2-3; maybe TRBD1 (5 bases). V gave up 5 bases and J gave up 5 bases, with 11 bases separating them. The germline V gene has CDR1 SGHVS and CDR2 FQNEAQ. This CDR3 region has 13 residues. This CDR3 reads CASSLVRVDTQYF. CDR3 nucleotides: TGTGCCAGCAGCCTGGTCAGGGTAGATACGCAGTATTTT.

The chain recombines TRBV25-1 with TRBJ1-1; 8 positions agree with TRBD1. Germline V gene data show CDR1 as MGHDK and CDR2 as SYGVNS. V lost 2 bases to trimming and J lost 0 bases; unmatched junction nucleotides: 11. The CDR3 covers 18 residues. The DNA for the CDR3 is TGTGCCAGCAGTGAAAACAGACAGGGGCTTATAGTGAACACTGAAGCTTTCTTT. Protein: CASSENRQGLIVNTEAFF.

This chain uses TRBV4-1 with TRBJ2-1, with 9 bases matching TRBD1. J was trimmed by 4 bases and V by 6 bases; bases with no gene match: 7. Germline V lookup: CDR1 MGHRA, CDR2 YSYEKL. The CDR3 loop spans 15 amino acids. Here the CDR3 DNA reads TGCGCCAGCAGGGCAACGACAGGGGGGTACAATGAGCAGTTCTTC. This encodes CASRATTGGYNEQFF.

Only a few counts were recorded for this clone. The chain links TRBV6-5 to TRBJ1-2; tentative D call: TRBD1 (6 bases). The V gene lost 5 bases and the J gene lost 6 bases, with 10 bases spanning the gap. Germline CDR1 is MNHEY and CDR2 is SVGAGI. The CDR3 has 12 amino acids. CDR3 sequence reads: CASSTRTDGYTF. Written as DNA, the CDR3 is TGTGCCAGCAGTACACGGACAGATGGCTACACCTTC.

The chain joins TRBV15 to TRBJ1-2, with D uncertain. The length of the CDR3 is 16 residues. The germline V gene encodes CDR1 LNHNV and CDR2 YYDKDF (reference sequence). Trimming pared 3 bases from V and 6 bases from J, leaving 20 bases between. CDR3 nucleotides: TGTGCCACCAGCAGCGGCCGGAGCAAGACTCCAGATGGCTACACCTTC. Protein: CATSSGRSKTPDGYTF.

This clone was recorded once. The V call is TRBV12-5, the J call TRBJ1-2; a weak D match, TRBD1 (5 bases). V lost 7 bases and J lost 1, with 19 bases in between. CDR1 is LGHNT, CDR2 FRNRAP, per germline. The length of the CDR3 is 16 residues. The CDR3, as DNA: TGTGCTAGTGCCCAGACCAGGGAGGGATTTAACTATGGCTACACCTTC. As protein: CASAQTREGFNYGYTF.

The V call is TRBV28, the J call TRBJ2-7, with D perhaps TRBD2 (6 bases). The CDR3 loop spans 15 amino acids. Germline V gene data show CDR1 as MDHEN and CDR2 as SYDVKM. V was shortened by 10 bases and J by 3 bases, with 22 bases between the two germline ends. The CDR3 region is CAIAPHPGRSYEQYF. CDR3 nucleotide sequence: TGTGCCATCGCCCCCCACCCAGGGAGGAGCTACGAGCAGTACTTC.

This chain's CDR3 is CASIRHRGTGELFF. CDR3 DNA: TGTGCCAGTATACGACACAGGGGGACCGGGGAGCTGTTTTTT. V and J are TRBV19 and TRBJ2-2; TRBD1 agrees at 8 bases. The J segment lost 5 bases and the V segment lost 7 bases, leaving 6 bases of the junction unmatched. The length of the CDR3 is 14 residues. Germline lookup yields CDR1 LNHDA and CDR2 SQIVND (reference sequence).

J is TRBJ1-1 and V is TRBV4-2, with D possibly matching TRBD1 (5 bases). The CDR3 consists of 15 residues. The germline V gene encodes CDR1 LGHNA and CDR2 YNFKEQ. Trimming removed 0 bases from V and 2 bases from J, with 10 bases in between. The CDR3 region is CASSQEGGGNTEAFF. In DNA, the CDR3 is TGTGCCAGCAGCCAAGAGGGGGGTGGAAACACTGAAGCTTTCTTT.

This chain joins TRBV9 and TRBJ1-1, with 8 positions matching TRBD1. The CDR3 length is 13 residues. Germline V gene sequence: CDR1 SGDLS, CDR2 YYNGEE. V gave up 4 bases and J gave up 7 bases; unmatched junction bases: 6. CDR3 coding DNA: TGTGCCAGCAGCACCTCGACAGGGGTTGAAGCTTTCTTT. It yields the protein CASSTSTGVEAFF.

The sample holds a few counts of this clone. The gene calls are TRBV7-9 and TRBJ2-2; D is unclear. Germline V gives CDR1 SEHNR, CDR2 FQNEAQ (reference sequence). Trimming stripped 1 base from V and 4 bases from J, with 7 bases between. The length of the CDR3 is 14 residues. The CDR3 protein is CASSLVAGTGELFF. The DNA of the CDR3 is TGTGCCAGCAGCTTAGTCGCCGGCACCGGGGAGCTGTTTTTT. Using reference TRBV7-9 and TRBJ2-2 for the parts outside the CDR3, the full variable domain is DTGVSQNPRHKITKRGQNVTFRCDPISEHNRLYWYRQTLGQGPEFLTYFQNEAQLEKSRLLSDRFSAERPKGSFSTLEIQRTEQGDSAMYLCASSLVAGTGELFFGEGSRLTVL.

This chain links TRBV6-1 with TRBJ2-7; 7 bases are shared with TRBD2. The germline V gene encodes CDR1 MNHNS and CDR2 SASEGT. V shed 6 bases and J 4 bases; nucleotides not matched to a gene: 3. This CDR3 region has 12 residues. CDR3 nucleotides: TGTGCCAGCAGAAGCGGGATTTACGAGCAGTACTTC. As protein: CASRSGIYEQYF.

CDR3 residues: CASTQALGAPLHF. CDR3 DNA sequence: TGTGCCAGCACCCAAGCTTTAGGAGCACCCCTCCACTTT. The chain has TRBV6-6 and TRBJ1-6; the D is unclear. The CDR3 has 13 residues. The V end was cut by 7 bases, the J end by 11 bases, with 15 bases between. The germline V gene has CDR1 MNHNY and CDR2 SVGAGI (reference sequence).

The J gene is TRBJ2-5, the V gene TRBV27, with TRBD2 identical over 16 bases. Unmatched junction bases numbered 13, after V lost 8 bases and J lost 7 bases. CDR3 length: 17 amino acids. Germline lookup yields CDR1 MNHEY and CDR2 SMNVEV (reference sequence). CDR3 loop: CASRPGLAGGDRGTQYF. In nucleotides, the CDR3 is TGTGCCAGCCGGCCGGGACTAGCGGGGGGGGACCGGGGGACCCAGTACTTC.

The rearrangement links TRBV2 to TRBJ2-7; D is perhaps TRBD1 (5 bases). The CDR3 consists of 11 residues. V was clipped by 8 bases and J by 2 bases, with 7 bases between them. Germline CDR1 is SNHLY and CDR2 is FYNNEI. The DNA for the CDR3 is TGTGCCAGCTCACAGGCCTACGAGCAGTACTTC. Its protein is CASSQAYEQYF.

As to this clone: The junction departs from germline at one end; a sequencing error may be responsible. The chain couples TRBV15 to TRBJ1-2; no clear D gene. Looked up from germline, CDR1 is LNHNV and CDR2 is YYDKDF (reference sequence). The CDR3 has 17 amino acids. CDR3 sequence reads: CATRRDGRGSTNYGYTF. The CDR3, as DNA: TGTGCCACCAGAAGAGACGGTAGAGGGAGCACTAACTATGGCTACACCTTC.

This clone has only a few counts. The CDR3 sequence: CASSKLHRENTEAFF. The CDR3 coding sequence is TGTGCCAGCAGCAAATTGCACAGGGAGAACACTGAAGCTTTCTTT. V and J are TRBV21-1 and TRBJ1-1; the DNA was not used to check the table's D call, TRBD1. TRBV21-1 is shown as a pseudogene. The CDR3 extends over 15 amino acids.

V usage is TRBV6-1 and J usage is TRBJ1-1, with a tentative D call TRBD1 (6 bases). The V gene lost 5 bases and the J gene lost 4 bases, with 14 bases spanning the gap. CDR1 is MNHNS, CDR2 SASEGT, per germline. The CDR3 sequence is 14 residues long. This chain's CDR3 is CASSIREGGTEAFF. The CDR3, as DNA: TGTGCCAGCAGTATAAGGGAGGGGGGCACTGAAGCTTTCTTT.

This clone was seen only once. The rearrangement links TRBV7-2 to TRBJ1-2; 10 nucleotides agree with TRBD1. This CDR3 comprises 15 residues. Germline trimming cut 3 bases from V and 7 bases from J; bases unmatched to any gene: 8. The V gene's germline CDR1 is SGHTA and CDR2 FQGNSA. The CDR3 DNA reads TGTGCCAGCAGCTTGGGACAGGGGAGTCAAGGTGGCTACACCTTC. Translated: CASSLGQGSQGGYTF.

The V gene is TRBV6-5, the J gene TRBJ2-7; 10 bases line up with TRBD2. V lost 5 bases and J lost 0; bases outside the gene matches: 4. This CDR3 is 15 amino acids long. The V gene's germline CDR1 is MNHEY and CDR2 SVGAGI. The CDR3 region is CASSPLAGSSYEQYF. CDR3 bases: TGTGCCAGCAGTCCACTAGCGGGGTCCTCCTACGAGCAGTACTTC.

This clone was seen more than once but under ten times. The chain employs TRBV7-9 and TRBJ1-2; D unresolved. V lost 4 bases and J 4 bases, leaving 16 bases between the germline ends. In germline, CDR1 is SEHNR, CDR2 FQNEAQ (reference sequence). The CDR3 runs 15 residues. The DNA for the CDR3 is TGTGCCAGCAGCTCAAGCACCCCGAGGGTCTATGGCTACACCTTC. Protein sequence: CASSSSTPRVYGYTF. Full variable domain (missing parts from reference TRBV7-9 and TRBJ1-2): DTGVSQNPRHKITKRGQNVTFRCDPISEHNRLYWYRQTLGQGPEFLTYFQNEAQLEKSRLLSDRFSAERPKGSFSTLEIQRTEQGDSAMYLCASSSSTPRVYGYTFGSGTRLTVV.

J is TRBJ1-1 and V is TRBV6-1; D not resolved. Germline V gene sequence: CDR1 MNHNS, CDR2 SASEGT. V was cut by 0 bases and J by 4 bases, with 9 bases left in between. This CDR3 has 14 residues. The CDR3 DNA follows: TGTGCCAGCAGTGAAGCGCAGAGCGGCACTGAAGCTTTCTTT. Encoded protein: CASSEAQSGTEAFF.

DNA of the CDR3: TGTGCCAGCCTTAGCGGAGACAGACACTATGGCTACACCTTC. Protein: CASLSGDRHYGYTF. The chain recombines TRBV6-5 with TRBJ1-2; tentative D call: TRBD1 (5 bases). Germline V CDR1 and CDR2: MNHEY, SVGAGI. The CDR3 is 14 residues long. Trimming removed 8 bases at V and 3 bases at J, with 16 bases between.

CDR3 nucleotide sequence: TGTGCCAGCAGCTTAGGGGGTCAAGGACTCCAACTCGAGCAGTACTTC. Amino acids: CASSLGGQGLQLEQYF. The rearrangement links TRBV7-2 to TRBJ2-7, with a weak D call TRBD2 (5 bases). The CDR3 contains 16 residues. CDR1 and CDR2 (germline): SGHTA, FQGNSA. V was shortened by 1 base and J by 6 bases, with 19 bases between the two germline ends. Looking up the rest from reference TRBV7-2 and TRBJ2-7 gives the full variable domain: GAGVSQSPSNKVTEKGKDVELRCDPISGHTALYWYRQSLGQGLEFLIYFQGNSAPDKSGLPSDRFSAERTGGSVSTLTIQRTQQEDSAVYLCASSLGGQGLQLEQYFGPGTRLTVT.